Listed here are 11 T cell receptor beta chains from one sample, sequenced in a study of response to subunit inactivated influenza vaccine. TCRdb fed the RT-PCR reads into MiXCR, producing one record per CDR3 protein. The profile shows roughly 500,000 distinct CDR3 sequences, about 25% of them singletons. The specimen comprised CD4+ T cells sorted from PBMCs, sampled roughly 5 days after vaccination. The receptor set was obtained from a middle-aged man who received an inactivated influenza vaccine.

This clonotype was counted between two and nine times. The gene calls are TRBV13 and TRBJ2-2, with 7 bases matching TRBD1. The CDR3 runs 16 residues. The germline V gene encodes CDR1 PRHDT and CDR2 FYEKMQ (reference sequence). Trimming at V came to 3 bases and at J to 1 base, leaving 5 bases not matched to a gene. Written as DNA, the CDR3 is TGTGCCAGCAGCTTGTCGGACAGGCTGAACACCGGGGAGCTGTTTTTT. This translates into CASSLSDRLNTGELFF.

This clonotype has more than one count but fewer than ten. The chain couples TRBV6-5 to TRBJ1-1; maybe TRBD1 (5 bases). Germline V lookup: CDR1 MNHEY, CDR2 SVGAGI. The CDR3 runs 12 residues. The germline V and J ends were trimmed by 10 bases and 1 base, with 10 bases remaining between them. DNA of the CDR3: TGTGCCACACGAAGGGGGAACACTGAAGCTTTCTTT. As protein: CATRRGNTEAFF.

The V call is TRBV20-1, the J call TRBJ1-6; D gene ambiguous. The CDR3 is 13 residues long. CDR1 is DFQATT, CDR2 SNEGSKA, per germline (reference sequence). V dropped 7 bases and J dropped 11 bases, with 18 bases sitting between them. DNA of the CDR3: TGCAGTGGAGTTGGGCTCCTGAGGACACCCCTCCACTTT. Its protein is CSGVGLLRTPLHF.

This clonotype came up a few times. The CDR3 nucleotides read TGCAGCGTTACTAGCGGAATGGAGCAGTTCTTC. It specifies CSVTSGMEQFF. The chain uses TRBV29-1 and TRBJ2-1; 8 nucleotides line up with TRBD2. Germline V CDR1 and CDR2: SQVTM, ANQGSEA. The CDR3 sequence is 11 residues long. The V and J ends lost 5 bases and 10 bases, in that order; junction bases with no gene match: 4.

This chain joins TRBV6-1 and TRBJ2-7; 11 bases agree with TRBD1. The trim removed 5 bases at V and 6 bases at J, leaving 3 bases unmatched. This CDR3 has 13 residues. Germline V gives CDR1 MNHNS, CDR2 SASEGT. The DNA for the CDR3 is TGTGCCAGCAGTCGGACAGGGGGCGGCGAGCAGTACTTC. It is translated as CASSRTGGGEQYF.

This clonotype was detected only a few times. The V gene is TRBV20-1, the J gene TRBJ1-1; the D gene is possibly TRBD1 (5 bases). The CDR3 extends over 14 amino acids. With 4 bases removed from V and 1 base from J, the gap between germline ends came to 13 bases. Germline assignment: CDR1 DFQATT and CDR2 SNEGSKA (reference sequence). The chain's CDR3 is CSATPSDRNTEAFF. The CDR3 DNA reads as TGCAGTGCTACCCCCTCAGACAGGAACACTGAAGCTTTCTTT.

This clonotype was counted a few times. V usage is TRBV28 and J usage is TRBJ2-1, with D unresolved. Germline CDR1 MDHEN, CDR2 SYDVKM. This CDR3 has 21 residues. V shed 5 bases and J shed 4 bases, with 33 bases lying between them. The CDR3 bases are TGTGCCAGCAGTCCAACCGCTCAGGTTTCGAACAAAATCCCTAATTACAATGAGCAGTTCTTC. Translation gives CASSPTAQVSNKIPNYNEQFF.

The chain recombines TRBV5-1 with TRBJ1-1; a possible D gene is TRBD1 (5 bases). Trimming pared 4 bases from V and 1 base from J, leaving 11 bases between. Germline V gene data show CDR1 as SGHRS and CDR2 as YFSETQ. The CDR3 is 14 residues long. CDR3: CASSEDTGNTEAFF. The CDR3 DNA reads TGCGCCAGCAGCGAGGACACGGGGAACACTGAAGCTTTCTTT. Together with reference TRBV5-1 and TRBJ1-1, the CDR3 gives the full variable domain: KAGVTQTPRYLIKTRGQQVTLSCSPISGHRSVSWYQQTPGQGLQFLFEYFSETQRNKGNFPGRFSGRQFSNSRSEMNVSTLELGDSALYLCASSEDTGNTEAFFGQGTRLTVV.

The rearrangement joins TRBV15 to TRBJ1-2, with a tentative D call TRBD1 (5 bases). Germline loops: CDR1 LNHNV, CDR2 YYDKDF (reference sequence). Trimming left V 1 base short and J 7 bases short, with 7 bases between. The CDR3 sequence is 12 residues long. CDR3 loop: CATSRVGGGYTF. The CDR3, as DNA: TGTGCCACCAGCAGAGTCGGGGGTGGCTACACCTTC.

The chain recombines TRBV10-3 with TRBJ2-3; weak D call: TRBD1 (6 bases). The CDR3 loop spans 16 amino acids. Germline V gives CDR1 ENHRY, CDR2 SYGVKD. The V end lost 0 bases, the J end lost 0 bases, and 10 bases lay between the germline ends. In DNA form, the CDR3 reads TGTGCCATCAGTGAGTCGACAGGAAGAAGCACAGATACGCAGTATTTT. Amino acids: CAISESTGRSTDTQYF.

The gene calls are TRBV27 and TRBJ1-5; D gene unclear. Trimming cost V 3 bases and J 4 bases, with 10 bases left between them. CDR1 is MNHEY and CDR2 is SMNVEV in the germline V gene (reference sequence). CDR3 length: 14 residues. The CDR3 coding sequence is TGTGCCAGCAGTTTGCGGGTGGGGAATCAGCCCCAGCATTTT. Its translation: CASSLRVGNQPQHF.